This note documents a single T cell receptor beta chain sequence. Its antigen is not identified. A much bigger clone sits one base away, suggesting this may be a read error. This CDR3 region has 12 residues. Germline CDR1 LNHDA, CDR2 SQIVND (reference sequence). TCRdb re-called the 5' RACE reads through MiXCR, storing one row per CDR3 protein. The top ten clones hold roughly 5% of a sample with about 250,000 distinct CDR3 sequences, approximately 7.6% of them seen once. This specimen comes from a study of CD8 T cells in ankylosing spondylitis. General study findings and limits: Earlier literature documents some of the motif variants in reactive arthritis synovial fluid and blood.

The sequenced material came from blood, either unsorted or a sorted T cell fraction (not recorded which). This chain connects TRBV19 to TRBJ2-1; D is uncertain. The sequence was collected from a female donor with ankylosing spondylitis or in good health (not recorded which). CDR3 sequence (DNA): TGTGCCAGTAGGGACGAGATCGGTGAGAAGTTCTTC. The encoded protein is CASRDEIGEKFF.